This TCR beta chain was obtained from a study of blood T cell repertoires in COVID-19. Overall study: The United States, Italy and Spain were the sources of the acute and convalescent COVID-19 samples. The analysed material was cDNA or gDNA that came from T cells, B-cell-depleted T cells, or PBMCs.

The method was immunoSEQ multiplex PCR; TCRdb's version includes in-frame clones alone and lacks a portion of them. The sample carries around 200,000 clones, 84% recorded once. The CDR3 length is 15 residues. V was pared by 0 bases and J by 4 bases, with 4 bases of the junction left unmatched. The germline gives CDR1 SGDLS, CDR2 YYNGEE. The source is a human donor in a cohort sampled during active COVID-19. J is TRBJ1-2 and V is TRBV9, with 9 nucleotides matching TRBD1. The sequencing input was peripheral blood. CDR3 sequence (DNA): TGTGCCAGCAGCGTAGGACAGGGGGAGGTCTATGGCTACACCTTC. Translating it yields CASSVGQGEVYGYTF.